This TCR beta chain is drawn from a study of blood T cell repertoires in COVID-19. Study details: Sites across the United States, Italy and Spain contributed samples from acute and convalescent COVID-19. From T cells, B-cell-depleted T cells, or PBMCs came the material, which was cDNA or gDNA.

In the original workflow: For nucleated cells, counts were estimated from reference gene primer amplification. Sequenced by immunoSEQ multiplex PCR; TCRdb stores in-frame clones only, minus some. The DNA gave D and trimming, while V, J and clone size come from that table. The sample carries 65,000 to 90,000 clones, 79% recorded once. V lost 0 bases and J 0 bases, leaving 15 bases between the germline ends. This CDR3 region has 18 residues. From germline, CDR1 is MGHRA and CDR2 YSYEKL. The rearrangement joins TRBV4-1 to TRBJ1-3; unclear D gene. The sample consisted of peripheral blood. The receptor was derived from a man aged 55-75 years with active or convalescent COVID-19. The CDR3 region is CASSQDIPQADSGNTIYF. In DNA, the CDR3 is TGCGCCAGCAGCCAAGATATTCCTCAGGCTGACTCTGGAAACACCATATATTTT.